The next 22 T cell receptor beta chains were all read from a single sample in a study. TCRdb called the 5' RACE reads again in MiXCR, with one record for every CDR3 protein. In the table there are 9,000 to 10,000 distinct CDR3 sequences, roughly 15% of which are singletons. The sorted Tregs were CD4+CD25+CD127-/low cells. Input material: Tregs sorted from blood. The receptors stem from a female donor with breast cancer.

Ten or more counts support this clonotype. The V call is TRBV6-6, the J call TRBJ2-7, with D possibly matching TRBD1 (5 bases). CDR3 length: 15 residues. Trimming shortened V by 6 bases and J by 0 bases, and 15 bases separated the two germline ends. The germline V gene encodes CDR1 MNHNY and CDR2 SVGAGI (reference sequence). The CDR3 coding sequence is TGTGCCAGCAGCCCAAACGTAGGGGACTCCTACGAGCAGTACTTC. Amino acid sequence: CASSPNVGDSYEQYF.

This clonotype was recorded many times. The rearrangement joins TRBV27 to TRBJ2-1; D is unclear. Trimming removed 2 bases from V and 0 bases from J, with 8 bases in between. The CDR3 is made up of 15 amino acids. The germline V gene has CDR1 MNHEY and CDR2 SMNVEV (reference sequence). The CDR3 bases are TGTGCCAGCAGTTTACGAGTTTCCTCCTACAATGAGCAGTTCTTC. Amino acids: CASSLRVSSYNEQFF.

This clonotype counts as medium-sized (0.01 to 0.1%). The rearrangement uses TRBV7-2 and TRBJ2-1, with 9 bases aligning to TRBD2. The V gene end was trimmed by 4 bases and the J gene end by 15 bases; junction bases not matched to a gene: 4. Germline V gene data show CDR1 as SGHTA and CDR2 as FQGNSA. The CDR3 spans 11 residues. CDR3 loop: CASSWGTSLFF. As DNA, the CDR3 is TGTGCCAGCAGCTGGGGGACTAGCCTGTTCTTC.

This clonotype ranks as medium-sized. V gene TRBV6-1 combines with J gene TRBJ2-5; the D gene is possibly TRBD1 (7 bases). V dropped 8 bases and J dropped 5 bases, with 15 bases sitting between them. This CDR3 has 13 residues. Germline CDR1 and CDR2: MNHNS and SASEGT. The CDR3 here is CASSVTGRETQYF. The CDR3, as DNA: TGTGCCAGCTCCGTGACAGGGAGGGAGACCCAGTACTTC.

In its sample, this clonotype ranks as medium-sized. The rearrangement joins TRBV5-1 to TRBJ2-7; D possibly uses TRBD1 or TRBD2 (5 bases each). Germline-derived CDR1 and CDR2 are SGHRS and YFSETQ. This CDR3 region has 15 residues. The germline V and J ends were trimmed by 0 bases and 5 bases, with 15 bases remaining between them. The CDR3: CASSLGRTWGHEQYF. The DNA of the CDR3 is TGCGCCAGCAGCTTGGGGCGGACCTGGGGACACGAGCAGTACTTC.

The table lists this clonotype with many counts. The chain uses TRBV5-1 and TRBJ2-2; D might be TRBD1 (5 bases). V was shortened by 4 bases and J by 4 bases, with 14 bases between the two germline ends. The CDR3 loop spans 15 amino acids. Germline V gene lookup returns CDR1 SGHRS and CDR2 YFSETQ. The CDR3 is CASSGWQGFTGELFF. The CDR3 nucleotides are TGCGCCAGCAGCGGGTGGCAGGGATTCACCGGGGAGCTGTTTTTT.

Regarding this clonotype: A read error may be the cause here, since a much bigger clone is one base away. The chain links TRBV6-2 or TRBV6-3 to TRBJ2-7; tentatively, D is TRBD1 or TRBD2 (5 bases each). From germline, CDR1 is MNHEY and CDR2 SVGEGT. Trimming stripped 6 bases from V and 3 bases from J, with 15 bases between. The CDR3 has 14 amino acids. This chain's CDR3 is CASRKAGTLYEQYF. CDR3 bases: TGTGCCAGCAGGAAAGCCGGGACCCTCTACGAGCAGTACTTC.

This clonotype is categorized as medium-sized. The chain joins TRBV7-8 to TRBJ2-1; 11 nucleotides align to TRBD2. The CDR3 loop spans 17 amino acids. Germline CDR1 SGHVS, CDR2 FQNEAQ. J was trimmed by 5 bases and V by 4 bases; bases with no gene match: 10. The CDR3 region is CASSSHRLAGTHNEQFF. DNA of the CDR3: TGTGCCAGCAGCTCCCACCGACTAGCGGGGACCCACAATGAGCAGTTCTTC.

Regarding this clonotype: A much bigger clone sits one base away, suggesting this may be a read error. The chain is built from TRBV3-1 and TRBJ2-6; possibly TRBD1 for D (5 bases). CDR1 and CDR2 (germline): LGHDT, YNNKEL (reference sequence). CDR3 length: 21 amino acids. CDR3 sequence (DNA): TGTGCCGGCAGCCAAGATCCCTTTCGACAGATCCTTCGCTCTGGGGCCAACGTCCTGACTTTC. As protein: CAGSQDPFRQILRSGANVLTF.

This clonotype ranks as medium-sized. The chain recombines TRBV7-2 with TRBJ2-5, with TRBD1 identical over 10 bases. From germline, CDR1 is SGHTA and CDR2 FQGNSA. The CDR3 loop spans 15 amino acids. Trimming cost V 5 bases and J 4 bases; bases outside gene matches: 7. Written as DNA, the CDR3 is TGTGCCAGCAGCCTCGGACAGGGGGTCCCAGAGACCCAGTACTTC. Residues: CASSLGQGVPETQYF.

The chain recombines TRBV7-9 with TRBJ2-7; perhaps TRBD1 as D (6 bases). CDR1 SEHNR and CDR2 FQNEAQ come from the germline V gene (reference sequence). The germline V and J ends were trimmed by 3 bases and 4 bases, with 10 bases remaining between them. The CDR3 spans 13 residues. CDR3 DNA sequence: TGTGCCAGCAGCTTCGGGACATTTTACGAGCAGTACTTC. It translates to CASSFGTFYEQYF.

In its sample, this clonotype was seen many times. The genes are TRBV14 and TRBJ2-1, with TRBD2 matching over 10 bases. This CDR3 contains 17 residues. Germline V lookup: CDR1 SGHDN, CDR2 FVKESK. With V trimmed by 4 bases and J by 5 bases, 11 bases remained unmatched. The CDR3 region has the DNA TGTGCCAGCAGCCGAGATTATCGGACTAGCGGAAACAATGAGCAGTTCTTC. Protein product: CASSRDYRTSGNNEQFF.

This sequence joins TRBV20-1 and TRBJ1-2; 9 nucleotides align to TRBD1. CDR3 length: 15 residues. Losses at the gene ends were 2 bases for V and 6 bases for J; bases not matched to a gene: 10. Per the germline V gene, CDR1 is DFQATT and CDR2 is SNEGSKA (reference sequence). The CDR3 sequence is CSARPPGTGFNGYTF. In DNA, the CDR3 is TGCAGTGCTAGACCTCCAGGGACAGGGTTCAATGGCTACACCTTC.

This clonotype is medium-sized within its sample. The V call is TRBV7-9, the J call TRBJ2-5, with 7 positions matching TRBD1. Germline V gene sequence: CDR1 SEHNR, CDR2 FQNEAQ (reference sequence). After removal of 4 bases from V and 5 bases from J, the junction contained 13 bases not matched to a gene. This CDR3 is 16 amino acids long. For the CDR3, the DNA is TGTGCCAGCAGCTGGCCCCTGACAGGGCGTACTGAGACCCAGTACTTC. This codes for CASSWPLTGRTETQYF.

For this clonotype: One junction end disagrees with the germline gene, perhaps due to a read error. The chain carries TRBV27 and TRBJ2-1; D is ambiguous. Germline V gene data show CDR1 as MNHEY and CDR2 as SMNVEV (reference sequence). The CDR3 covers 15 residues. In DNA form, the CDR3 reads TGTGCCAGCAGTGTAGGAGTTTATGGGTCCAATGAGCAGTGCTTC. Translated: CASSVGVYGSNEQCF.

Many counts were recorded for this clonotype. The V gene is TRBV20-1, the J gene TRBJ2-7, with 9 bases lining up with TRBD2. Germline CDR1 is DFQATT and CDR2 is SNEGSKA (reference sequence). The CDR3 covers 15 residues. The V segment lost 3 bases and the J segment 2 bases; nucleotides outside the gene matches: 8. The CDR3 here is CSARIPREGPYEQYF. In nucleotides, the CDR3 is TGCAGTGCTAGGATCCCGCGGGAGGGCCCCTACGAGCAGTACTTC.

This clonotype counts as medium-sized (0.01 to 0.1%). The chain combines TRBV24-1 with TRBJ1-5; no clear D gene. Looked up from germline, CDR1 is KGHDR and CDR2 is SFDVKD. The CDR3 covers 11 residues. CDR3 bases: TGTGTCCGCGGCGGTGCGAAGCCCCAGCATTTT. Amino acids: CVRGGAKPQHF.

This clonotype was counted many times. CDR3 coding DNA: TGCGCCAGCAGCTTTAGTAAGCCACAGGGGGCCAACACAGATACGCAGTATTTT. This gives the protein CASSFSKPQGANTDTQYF. The chain combines TRBV5-1 with TRBJ2-3; 9 bases map to TRBD1. The CDR3 spans 18 residues. Trimming took 2 bases from V and 2 from J; bases not matched to a gene: 12. Germline CDR1 SGHRS, CDR2 YFSETQ.

This clonotype is medium-sized within its sample. This sequence joins TRBV28 and TRBJ2-6, with TRBD1 as a possible D gene (6 bases). The CDR3 length is 17 residues. V lost 6 bases to trimming and J lost 0 bases, with 15 bases between them. The germline V gene has CDR1 MDHEN and CDR2 SYDVKM. The CDR3 DNA sequence: TGTGCCAGCAGCTTTAACCTAGGGGGCTCTGGGGCCAACGTCCTGACTTTC. It specifies CASSFNLGGSGANVLTF.

This clonotype was found many times. This sequence joins TRBV5-1 and TRBJ2-7; TRBD2 matches at 7 bases. CDR1 is SGHRS, CDR2 YFSETQ, per germline. There are 15 residues in the CDR3. Unmatched junction bases numbered 4, after V lost 0 bases and J lost 1 base. CDR3 DNA sequence: TGCGCCAGCAGCTTGGGGGCTAGCGGATCCTACGAGCAGTACTTC. It yields the protein CASSLGASGSYEQYF.

This clonotype occurred many times. The chain is built from TRBV6-2 or TRBV6-3 and TRBJ1-2; maybe TRBD1 (5 bases). Germline loops: CDR1 MNHEY, CDR2 SVGEGT. This CDR3 contains 11 residues. Trimming removed 5 bases from V and 6 bases from J, with 7 bases in between. CDR3 sequence: CASSPRDGYTF. The CDR3 DNA sequence: TGTGCCAGCAGTCCCAGGGATGGCTACACCTTC.

Only a few counts were recorded for this clonotype. This rearrangement joins TRBV28 to TRBJ2-7; TRBD2 is a possible D gene (7 bases). From germline, CDR1 is MDHEN and CDR2 SYDVKM. This CDR3 is built from 15 residues. V lost 6 bases and J 5 bases, leaving 20 bases between the germline ends. CDR3 amino acids: CASSLGGGGSHEQYF. The DNA for the CDR3 is TGTGCCAGCAGCCTAGGGGGGGGGGGCTCTCACGAGCAGTACTTC.